One sample yielded the 9 T cell receptor beta chains listed below, sequenced in a study of blood T cells in healthy people across ages. Together with a sample-barcoded 5' primer, a J-beta primer mix was included in a second PCR lasting roughly 6 to 12 cycles. TCRdb ran MiXCR on the 5' RACE reads and lists one entry per CDR3 protein. Among approximately 1,700,000 distinct CDR3 sequences listed, more than 35% were seen once. Sequenced input: blood. The receptors derive from a human donor in good health.

This clonotype has a handful of counts. The chain employs TRBV2 and TRBJ1-2; TRBD1 aligns across 7 bases. Germline assignment: CDR1 SNHLY and CDR2 FYNNEI. V lost 3 bases and J lost 3; bases outside the gene matches: 10. The CDR3 covers 16 residues. The CDR3 DNA reads as TGTGCCAGCAGTGAGAACAGGGGTTTCCCCTACTATGGCTACACCTTC. Its protein product is CASSENRGFPYYGYTF.

The genes are TRBV28 and TRBJ1-2; TRBD1 matches 7 bases. Germline CDR1 is MDHEN and CDR2 is SYDVKM. CDR3 length: 14 amino acids. The V gene end was trimmed by 6 bases and the J gene end by 6 bases; junction bases not matched to a gene: 10. CDR3 coding DNA: TGTGCCAGCAGCACTAAGACAGGGTCCGATGGCTACACCTTC. This translates into CASSTKTGSDGYTF.

The V call is TRBV18, the J call TRBJ1-4; D gene unclear. The CDR3 sequence is 16 residues long. Germline CDR1 and CDR2: KGHSH and LQKENI. V lost 5 bases, J lost 2 bases, and 15 bases lay in between. The chain's CDR3 is CASSDVVIRTNEKLFF. CDR3 bases: TGTGCCAGCTCAGACGTAGTGATCAGGACTAATGAAAAACTGTTTTTT. Drawing the rest from reference TRBV18 and TRBJ1-4, the complete variable domain is NAGVMQNPRHLVRRRGQEARLRCSPMKGHSHVYWYRQLPEEGLKFMVYLQKENIIDESGMPKERFSAEFPKEGPSILRIQQVVRGDSAAYFCASSDVVIRTNEKLFFGSGTQLSVL.

The chain couples TRBV11-2 to TRBJ2-3; the D gene is possibly TRBD2 (6 bases). The CDR3 consists of 15 residues. V was shortened by 5 bases and J by 0 bases, with 12 bases between the two germline ends. The V gene's germline CDR1 is SGHAT and CDR2 FQNNGV. CDR3 in DNA: TGTGCCAGCAGCCAATGGGGGGATAGCACAGATACGCAGTATTTT. This encodes CASSQWGDSTDTQYF.

This clonotype has only a few counts. The chain is built from TRBV6-2 or TRBV6-3 and TRBJ2-3; no clear D gene. Looked up from germline, CDR1 is MNHEY and CDR2 is SVGEGT. Trimming removed 6 bases from V and 1 base from J, with 14 bases in between. The CDR3 has 15 residues. Here the CDR3 DNA reads TGTGCCAGCAGGAAAGGATTAGTGGGCACAGATACGCAGTATTTT. Amino acid sequence: CASRKGLVGTDTQYF.

This clonotype was detected only a few times. One end of the junction is discordant with germline, which a read error may explain. The chain has TRBV5-1 and TRBJ2-3; D not resolved. CDR3 length: 14 amino acids. Germline assignment: CDR1 SGHRS and CDR2 YFSETQ. In DNA, the CDR3 is TGCGCCAGCTGCTTCGGGCAGGGCACAGATACGCAGTATTTT. Amino acid sequence: CASCFGQGTDTQYF.

The V and J genes are TRBV11-3 and TRBJ2-5; D perhaps matches TRBD1 (5 bases). Trimming cost V 8 bases and J 5 bases, with 18 bases left between them. Germline V gene data show CDR1 as SGHNT and CDR2 as YENEEA. This CDR3 region has 14 residues. The CDR3 bases are TGTGCCAGCGCCATGGGCGCAGGGCAGGAGACCCAGTACTTC. Its protein is CASAMGAGQETQYF. Using reference TRBV11-3 and TRBJ2-5 for the parts outside the CDR3, the full variable domain is EAGVVQSPRYKIIEKKQPVAFWCNPISGHNTLYWYLQNLGQGPELLIRYENEEAVDDSQLPKDRFSAERLKGVDSTLKIQPAELGDSAVYLCASAMGAGQETQYFGPGTRLLVL.

This clonotype has a handful of counts. This chain uses TRBV15 with TRBJ1-4; TRBD1 matches at 7 bases. The ends lost 0 bases at V and 5 bases at J; junction bases unmatched: 3. This CDR3 has 15 residues. Germline CDR1 is LNHNV and CDR2 is YYDKDF (reference sequence). Written as DNA, the CDR3 is TGTGCCACCAGCAGAGATTTGGGACAGAATGAAAAACTGTTTTTT. Translation gives CATSRDLGQNEKLFF.

This clonotype was recorded many times. The chain recombines TRBV6-1 with TRBJ2-6; no firm D call. Trimming cost V 4 bases and J 1 base, with 23 bases left between them. In germline, CDR1 is MNHNS, CDR2 SASEGT. The CDR3 sequence is 20 residues long. CDR3 loop: CASSGEERQLWISGANVLTF. CDR3 nucleotides: TGTGCCAGCAGTGGAGAGGAACGGCAGTTATGGATTTCTGGGGCCAACGTCCTGACTTTC.